These 27 T cell receptor beta chains were all obtained from the same sample, sequenced in a study of T cell responses to AZD1222 COVID-19 vaccine (dated by TCRdb to the early 2020s). The library was generated by the immunoSEQ multiplex PCR assay. TCRdb re-hosts the immuneACCESS table, in-frame sequences only. Its copies lack some clones; in the studies checked, an unresolved V gene accounts for under half of them, and the cause for the rest is not known. This sample holds about 66,000 clones; roughly 87% were observed only once. Clones ranked in the top ten supply roughly 17% of the sample. The sample's time point label is to be understood as: baseline before first vaccination. Sequencing was performed on peripheral blood, taken on day 0 of AZD1222 vaccination. All receptors come from an adult in good health.

The chain has TRBV19 and TRBJ2-7; 7 nucleotides line up with TRBD1. With V trimmed by 5 bases and J by 4 bases, 8 bases remained unmatched. CDR3 length: 14 residues. The germline CDR1 and CDR2 sequences are LNHDA and SQIVND (reference sequence). CDR3 nucleotide sequence: TGTGCCAGTAGTGGCCGGGACAGATTTTACGAGCAGTACTTC. Its protein product is CASSGRDRFYEQYF.

The CDR3 reads CASSRGTSPFGEQFF. CDR3 sequence (DNA): TGTGCCAGCAGCCGGGGAACGTCCCCCTTCGGTGAGCAGTTCTTC. The chain carries TRBV3-1 (or the pseudogene TRBV3-2) and TRBJ2-1; D not certain. V was trimmed by 4 bases and J by 9 bases, leaving 19 bases between them. CDR1 is LGHDT and CDR2 is YNNKEL in the germline V gene (reference sequence). The CDR3 extends over 15 amino acids.

The chain recombines TRBV5-1 with TRBJ2-3, with 7 nucleotides matching TRBD1. CDR1 and CDR2 from the germline V gene are SGHRS and YFSETQ. Trimming removed 1 base from V and 3 bases from J; junction bases left unmatched: 2. The CDR3 has 14 residues. The CDR3 loop is CASSLRQGTDTQYF. The CDR3 nucleotides read TGCGCCAGCAGCTTGAGACAGGGTACAGATACGCAGTATTTT.

This chain joins TRBV3-1 (or the pseudogene TRBV3-2) and TRBJ1-1; D remains unclear. The CDR3 has 14 residues. V lost 4 bases to trimming and J lost 1 base, with 10 bases between them. The germline V gene encodes CDR1 LGHDT and CDR2 YNNKEL (reference sequence). The CDR3 nucleotides read TGTGCCAGCAGCCGATTCAGGAGGAACACTGAAGCTTTCTTT. It yields the protein CASSRFRRNTEAFF.

There are many counts of this clone. The chain couples TRBV20-1 to TRBJ2-7; tentative D call: TRBD2 (6 bases). Germline CDR1 and CDR2: DFQATT and SNEGSKA (reference sequence). The CDR3 totals 11 residues. The germline V and J ends were trimmed by 7 bases and 4 bases, with 11 bases remaining between them. CDR3 region: CSVRGRYEQYF. For the CDR3, the DNA is TGCAGTGTACGGGGGAGATACGAGCAGTACTTC.

This clone was observed once. V and J are TRBV6-5 and TRBJ2-2; D is perhaps TRBD2 (5 bases). This CDR3 contains 15 residues. CDR1 and CDR2 from the germline V gene are MNHEY and SVGAGI. V lost 6 bases, J lost 5 bases, and 16 bases lay in between. The CDR3 nucleotides are TGTGCCAGCAGCCTCAGCGGCCTCGGGACCGGGGAGCTGTTTTTT. This codes for CASSLSGLGTGELFF.

The chain combines TRBV11-2 with TRBJ2-7, with 8 bases matching TRBD1. The CDR3 runs to 14 residues. With V trimmed by 4 bases and J by 4 bases, 6 bases remained unmatched. CDR1 is SGHAT and CDR2 is FQNNGV in the germline V gene. The CDR3 DNA follows: TGTGCCAGCAGCTACGGACAGGGTGGGTACGAGCAGTACTTC. Translation: CASSYGQGGYEQYF.

The chain uses TRBV7-9 and TRBJ1-2; no clear D. Trimming took off 8 bases at V and 0 bases at J, with 7 bases between the two ends. This CDR3 is 12 amino acids long. CDR1 and CDR2 (germline): SEHNR, FQNEAQ (reference sequence). The CDR3 DNA reads as TGTGCCAGCGAGGGCGCTAACTATGGCTACACCTTC. Translating it yields CASEGANYGYTF.

The CDR3 nucleotides read TGTGCCAGCAGCCGGAACAGGGATCAGCCCCAGCATTTT. This codes for CASSRNRDQPQHF. The rearrangement joins TRBV3-1 (or the pseudogene TRBV3-2) to TRBJ1-5; possibly TRBD1 for D (6 bases). This CDR3 is built from 13 residues. V was shortened by 4 bases and J by 5 bases, with 9 bases between the two germline ends. Germline V gives CDR1 LGHDT, CDR2 YNNKEL (reference sequence).

This sequence joins TRBV2 and TRBJ2-1; perhaps D is TRBD1 or TRBD2 (5 bases each). Germline V CDR1 and CDR2: SNHLY, FYNNEI. Trimming shortened V by 7 bases and J by 7 bases, and 14 bases separated the two germline ends. This CDR3 contains 13 residues. Here the CDR3 DNA reads TGTGCCAGCATTGTGGGGGTTCTGAATGAGCAGTTCTTC. It translates to CASIVGVLNEQFF.

The chain has TRBV6-6 and TRBJ1-3, with TRBD1 matching over 8 bases. Trimming removed 0 bases from V and 2 bases from J; junction bases left unmatched: 3. The CDR3 consists of 16 residues. Germline CDR1 and CDR2: MNHNY and SVGAGI (reference sequence). The CDR3 region is CASSYSTQGAGNTIYF. In DNA form, the CDR3 reads TGTGCCAGCAGTTACTCGACACAGGGGGCTGGAAACACCATATATTTT.

The CDR3 region is CASSLATVLNYGYTF. Here the CDR3 DNA reads TGCGCCAGCAGCTTGGCCACAGTCCTTAACTATGGCTACACCTTC. The chain recombines TRBV5-1 with TRBJ1-2; D remains unclear. CDR3 length: 15 residues. The germline gives CDR1 SGHRS, CDR2 YFSETQ. The V gene lost 0 bases and the J gene lost 1 base, with 10 bases spanning the gap.

The J gene is TRBJ2-7, the V gene TRBV6-5; 9 positions agree with TRBD1. Per germline, CDR1 MNHEY and CDR2 SVGAGI. Trimming cost V 6 bases and J 7 bases; bases outside gene matches: 13. The CDR3 loop spans 15 amino acids. Here the CDR3 reads CASRPPGQGLGEQYF. In DNA, the CDR3 is TGTGCCAGCAGACCCCCGGGACAGGGATTAGGGGAGCAGTACTTC.

The chain combines TRBV7-8 with TRBJ2-7, with D possibly matching TRBD1 (6 bases). Trimming took 5 bases from V and 5 from J, leaving 19 bases between them. The germline V gene has CDR1 SGHVS and CDR2 FQNEAQ. The CDR3 is 15 residues long. The CDR3 nucleotides are TGTGCCAGCAGCCATCAGGGGCAATTTTCCAACGAGCAGTACTTC. It translates to CASSHQGQFSNEQYF.

The V call is TRBV6-2 or TRBV6-3, the J call TRBJ1-2; D unclear. Germline loops: CDR1 MNHEY, CDR2 SVGEGT. The CDR3 has 17 residues. V lost 5 bases and J 8 bases, leaving 27 bases between the germline ends. The CDR3 here is CASSPPVSGPRNLGYTF. CDR3 nucleotides: TGTGCCAGCAGTCCCCCTGTATCTGGGCCGAGAAACTTGGGCTACACCTTC.

Concerning this clone: Sequence at one end of the junction differs from germline and may be a read error. This sequence joins TRBV15 and TRBJ2-7; unclear D gene. Germline V gene lookup returns CDR1 LNHNV and CDR2 YYDKDF (reference sequence). The CDR3 covers 13 residues. CDR3 coding DNA: TGTGCCACCAGAGGGCCCACCTCCGACGAGCAGTACTTC. Protein: CATRGPTSDEQYF.

This chain links TRBV6-5 with TRBJ2-1; 8 nucleotides match TRBD2. There are 15 residues in the CDR3. The junction had 12 bases not matched to a gene; V was cut back by 6 bases and J by 8 bases. The germline CDR1 and CDR2 sequences are MNHEY and SVGAGI. The CDR3 loop is CASRTGTRWLDEQFF. CDR3 in DNA: TGTGCCAGCAGGACCGGGACTAGATGGTTAGATGAGCAGTTCTTC.

The chain recombines TRBV3-1 (or the pseudogene TRBV3-2) with TRBJ1-1; 7 positions agree with TRBD1. The CDR3 length is 13 residues. The V gene's germline CDR1 is LGHDT and CDR2 YNNKEL (reference sequence). The trim removed 3 bases at V and 9 bases at J, leaving 7 bases unmatched. The CDR3 region is CASSHEGAAKAFF. CDR3 in DNA: TGTGCCAGCAGCCACGAGGGGGCTGCCAAAGCTTTCTTT.

V is TRBV9 and J is TRBJ2-5; possibly TRBD1 for D (5 bases). The ends were cut back, 4 bases at V and 5 bases at J, with 15 bases in the middle. The CDR3 contains 14 residues. Germline lookup yields CDR1 SGDLS and CDR2 YYNGEE. Here the CDR3 reads CASSTGGVRETQYF. The CDR3 DNA follows: TGTGCCAGCAGCACAGGTGGGGTTAGGGAGACCCAGTACTTC.

This clone was seen more than once but under ten times. The rearrangement links TRBV6-5 to TRBJ1-2, with 9 positions matching TRBD1. The CDR3 sequence is 13 residues long. J gave up 7 bases and V 8 bases, and 8 bases lay outside the gene matches. Per the germline V gene, CDR1 is MNHEY and CDR2 is SVGAGI. CDR3 DNA: TGTGCCAGCGGCGACAGGGGGGCGAGTGGCTACACCTTC. Its translation is CASGDRGASGYTF.

This rearrangement joins TRBV11-2 to TRBJ1-2; D is ambiguous. CDR3 length: 12 residues. Trimming cost V 5 bases and J 4 bases, with 8 bases left between them. Germline-derived CDR1 and CDR2 are SGHAT and FQNNGV. The CDR3 DNA is TGTGCCAGCAGCGGAATTGGCTATGGCTACACCTTC. Its translation is CASSGIGYGYTF.

The rearrangement uses TRBV7-9 and TRBJ2-5; 10 bases match TRBD2. The CDR3 covers 16 residues. Germline CDR1 is SEHNR and CDR2 is FQNEAQ (reference sequence). The V and J ends lost 1 base and 2 bases, in that order; junction bases with no gene match: 4. The CDR3 loop is CASSLGASGGQETQYF. The CDR3 region has the DNA TGTGCCAGCAGCTTAGGGGCTAGCGGGGGTCAAGAGACCCAGTACTTC.

The J gene is TRBJ1-6, the V gene TRBV9, with D unresolved. CDR1 and CDR2 (germline): SGDLS, YYNGEE. The V end was cut by 0 bases, the J end by 7 bases, with 17 bases between. This CDR3 has 17 residues. CDR3 region: CASSVEATVIRNSPLHF. CDR3 nucleotides: TGTGCCAGCAGCGTAGAAGCGACGGTGATAAGGAATTCACCCCTCCACTTT.

CDR3 amino acids: CASSPGQVPYEQYF. CDR3 DNA sequence: TGTGCCAGTAGTCCCGGACAGGTCCCCTACGAGCAGTACTTC. The gene calls are TRBV19 and TRBJ2-7; 7 bases are a match to TRBD1. Losses at the gene ends were 5 bases for V and 2 bases for J; bases not matched to a gene: 6. The CDR3 loop spans 14 amino acids. In germline, CDR1 is LNHDA, CDR2 SQIVND (reference sequence).

The rearrangement uses TRBV2 and TRBJ2-5; 8 nucleotides match TRBD2. Germline trimming cut 1 base from V and 2 bases from J; bases unmatched to any gene: 3. The germline V gene has CDR1 SNHLY and CDR2 FYNNEI. This CDR3 has 15 amino acids. In DNA form, the CDR3 reads TGTGCCAGCAGTGAAGTAGCGGGGAGACAAGAGACCCAGTACTTC. It translates to CASSEVAGRQETQYF.

The gene calls are TRBV6-2 or TRBV6-3 and TRBJ2-2; D call uncertain. The V end was cut by 0 bases, the J end by 5 bases, with 7 bases between. CDR1 and CDR2 from the germline V gene are MNHEY and SVGEGT. This CDR3 comprises 14 residues. The CDR3 sequence: CASSYSKETGELFF. CDR3 bases: TGTGCCAGCAGTTACTCGAAGGAGACCGGGGAGCTGTTTTTT.

CDR3 DNA sequence: TGTGCCAGCAGTTTCGGGACCTACACCGGGGAGCTGTTTTTT. Translating gives CASSFGTYTGELFF. V gene TRBV27 combines with J gene TRBJ2-2; D may match TRBD1 or TRBD2 (5 bases each). Germline V lookup: CDR1 MNHEY, CDR2 SMNVEV (reference sequence). Trimming pared 3 bases from V and 3 bases from J, leaving 8 bases between. The CDR3 is 14 amino acids.